Below, 26 T cell receptor beta chains from the same sample are listed, as sequenced in a study of T cell responses to AZD1222 COVID-19 vaccine. Sequenced by immunoSEQ multiplex PCR; TCRdb stores in-frame clones only, minus some. The data hold 150,000 or so clones, with approximately 92% observed a single time. Specimen: peripheral blood, collected 28 days after the second AZD1222 dose. These receptors were obtained from an adult who received the AZD1222 COVID-19 vaccine.

The V and J genes are TRBV28 and TRBJ1-3; TRBD1 is a possible D gene (6 bases). The CDR3 spans 17 residues. Germline V gives CDR1 MDHEN, CDR2 SYDVKM. V was clipped by 7 bases and J by 0 bases, with 19 bases between them. The CDR3: CASTRPGAKSSGNTIYF. The CDR3 coding sequence is TGTGCCAGCACTCGGCCGGGGGCCAAGAGCTCTGGAAACACCATATATTTT.

The rearrangement uses TRBV5-1 and TRBJ1-2; D unresolved. The germline V gene has CDR1 SGHRS and CDR2 YFSETQ. There are 12 residues in the CDR3. Trimming removed 5 bases at V and 2 bases at J, with 7 bases between. As DNA, the CDR3 is TGCGCCAGCAGTGCAGGCAACTATGGCTACACCTTC. This encodes CASSAGNYGYTF.

This chain joins TRBV5-6 and TRBJ2-2; D unclear. The CDR3 has 16 amino acids. Germline CDR1 SGHDT, CDR2 YYEEEE. Trimming cost V 3 bases and J 3 bases, with 15 bases left between them. DNA for the CDR3: TGTGCCAGCAGCTCTCTAGTAGGACGGTACACCGGGGAGCTGTTTTTT. Its translation is CASSSLVGRYTGELFF.

V is TRBV4-1 and J is TRBJ2-1; 12 bases line up with TRBD2. Germline CDR1 is MGHRA and CDR2 is YSYEKL. V lost 3 bases and J lost 9; bases outside the gene matches: 6. This CDR3 is 15 amino acids long. The CDR3 reads CASSQGLAGPSEQFF. In DNA form, the CDR3 reads TGCGCCAGCAGCCAGGGACTAGCGGGTCCAAGTGAGCAGTTCTTC.

This chain joins TRBV4-3 and TRBJ1-2, with a possible D match to TRBD1 (5 bases). V was trimmed by 0 bases and J by 1 base, leaving 6 bases between them. The CDR3 runs to 14 residues. The germline V gene encodes CDR1 LGHNA and CDR2 YSLEER. Here the CDR3 DNA reads TGCGCCAGCAGCCAAGAGGGGGTTAACTATGGCTACACCTTC. Amino acid sequence: CASSQEGVNYGYTF.

Points on this clone: The same CDR3 also results from other DNA sequences found in this sample. The V call is TRBV7-9, the J call TRBJ2-3, with no clear D. Looked up from germline, CDR1 is SEHNR and CDR2 is FQNEAQ (reference sequence). The CDR3 length is 11 residues. The V end was cut by 5 bases, the J end by 5 bases, with 5 bases between. The CDR3 reads CASSNGDTQYF. The DNA of the CDR3 is TGTGCCAGCAGCAACGGAGATACGCAGTATTTT.

This chain uses TRBV28 with TRBJ2-1; 7 nucleotides line up with TRBD2. CDR3 length: 14 residues. V was clipped by 3 bases and J by 7 bases; unmatched bases: 6. Germline V gene data show CDR1 as MDHEN and CDR2 as SYDVKM. This chain's CDR3 is CASSFRTRVNEQFF. The CDR3 region has the DNA TGTGCCAGCAGTTTCCGGACTAGGGTAAATGAGCAGTTCTTC. Combining the CDR3 with reference TRBV28 and TRBJ2-1 gives the whole variable domain DVKVTQSSRYLVKRTGEKVFLECVQDMDHENMFWYRQDPGLGLRLIYFSYDVKMKEKGDIPEGYSVSREKKERFSLILESASTNQTSMYLCASSFRTRVNEQFFGPGTRLTVL.

The CDR3 is CASSIPQGWQPQHF. In DNA, the CDR3 is TGTGCCAGCAGCATACCTCAGGGTTGGCAGCCCCAGCATTTT. V and J are TRBV7-8 and TRBJ1-5; a weak D match, TRBD1 (5 bases). CDR3 length: 14 amino acids. The V end was cut by 5 bases, the J end by 7 bases, with 15 bases between. The germline V gene has CDR1 SGHVS and CDR2 FQNEAQ.

The chain combines TRBV7-8 with TRBJ2-1; D is undetermined. The CDR3 runs to 15 residues. Germline V gene sequence: CDR1 SGHVS, CDR2 FQNEAQ. V lost 5 bases, J lost 0 bases, and 11 bases lay in between. Here the CDR3 reads CASSHQGSSYNEQFF. DNA of the CDR3: TGTGCCAGCAGCCACCAAGGTAGCTCCTACAATGAGCAGTTCTTC.

This chain uses TRBV25-1 with TRBJ1-1; the match to TRBD1 covers 9 bases. Germline trimming cut 5 bases from V and 5 bases from J; bases unmatched to any gene: 6. This CDR3 spans 14 amino acids. Germline loops: CDR1 MGHDK, CDR2 SYGVNS. The CDR3 bases are TGTGCCAGCAGTCAAACAGGGGGCGGAACTGAAGCTTTCTTT. This codes for CASSQTGGGTEAFF.

The chain is built from TRBV19 and TRBJ2-5; 12 nucleotides align to TRBD2. Germline V gene lookup returns CDR1 LNHDA and CDR2 SQIVND (reference sequence). Trimming removed 5 bases from V and 1 base from J; junction bases left unmatched: 8. This CDR3 comprises 17 residues. The CDR3 nucleotides are TGTGCCAGTAGTCCCGGGACTAGCGGGTTTACCCAAGAGACCCAGTACTTC. This encodes CASSPGTSGFTQETQYF.

The chain joins TRBV5-1 to TRBJ2-1; D is perhaps TRBD2 (6 bases). The germline V gene encodes CDR1 SGHRS and CDR2 YFSETQ. Trimming shortened V by 0 bases and J by 5 bases, and 15 bases separated the two germline ends. This CDR3 region has 16 residues. This CDR3 reads CASSLESGSSHNEQFF. The CDR3 region has the DNA TGCGCCAGCAGCTTGGAATCCGGGAGTAGCCACAATGAGCAGTTCTTC.

The rearrangement links TRBV6-5 to TRBJ2-7; either TRBD1 or TRBD2 may fit D (5 bases each). Looked up from germline, CDR1 is MNHEY and CDR2 is SVGAGI. The V end lost 6 bases, the J end lost 3 bases, and 15 bases lay between the germline ends. CDR3 size: 14 residues. The CDR3 here is CASSRGTSYYEQYF. CDR3 DNA: TGTGCCAGCAGCCGAGGGACGTCCTACTACGAGCAGTACTTC.

This sequence joins TRBV7-9 and TRBJ2-7; the D gene is possibly TRBD1 (6 bases). In germline, CDR1 is SEHNR, CDR2 FQNEAQ (reference sequence). The CDR3 contains 13 residues. V was trimmed by 1 base and J by 2 bases, leaving 6 bases between them. The CDR3: CASSLGTAYEQYF. CDR3 DNA sequence: TGTGCCAGCAGCTTAGGGACAGCCTACGAGCAGTACTTC.

CDR3 loop: CASSLQIHTEAFF. CDR3 nucleotide sequence: TGTGCCAGCAGCCTTCAGATACATACTGAAGCTTTCTTT. The V gene is TRBV7-2, the J gene TRBJ1-1; D call uncertain. The germline CDR1 and CDR2 sequences are SGHTA and FQGNSA. CDR3 size: 13 residues. Trimming removed 5 bases from V and 5 bases from J, with 12 bases in between.

V usage is TRBV28 and J usage is TRBJ1-5, with D possibly matching TRBD1 (5 bases). V dropped 7 bases and J dropped 6 bases, with 13 bases sitting between them. Looked up from germline, CDR1 is MDHEN and CDR2 is SYDVKM. There are 13 residues in the CDR3. CDR3 sequence (DNA): TGTGCCAGCACCCCCGGGGGGGGTCAGCCCCAGCATTTT. It yields the protein CASTPGGGQPQHF.

V is TRBV7-2 and J is TRBJ1-5, with D possibly TRBD1 on 6 matching bases. Germline V gene lookup returns CDR1 SGHTA and CDR2 FQGNSA. The CDR3 totals 15 residues. The V gene lost 5 bases and the J gene lost 4 bases, with 15 bases spanning the gap. CDR3 loop: CASSQRGLGNQPQHF. DNA for the CDR3: TGTGCCAGCAGCCAGAGGGGGTTGGGTAATCAGCCCCAGCATTTT.

The V gene is TRBV7-3, the J gene TRBJ1-1, with 7 positions matching TRBD1. The CDR3 sequence is 13 residues long. The V gene end was trimmed by 5 bases and the J gene end by 3 bases; junction bases not matched to a gene: 3. From germline, CDR1 is SGHTA and CDR2 FQGTGA. The CDR3 reads CASSLQGDTEAFF. The CDR3 region has the DNA TGTGCCAGCAGCCTCCAGGGGGACACTGAAGCTTTCTTT.

The CDR3 DNA reads TGCAGCGCCTCCCCATCCCCTTTGGGGGTCCACCCGGATACGCAGTATTTT. It specifies CSASPSPLGVHPDTQYF. V and J are TRBV29-1 and TRBJ2-3; either TRBD1 or TRBD2 may fit D (5 bases each). Germline V gene lookup returns CDR1 SQVTM and CDR2 ANQGSEA. This CDR3 contains 17 residues. V dropped 7 bases and J dropped 6 bases, with 29 bases sitting between them.

This clone was counted a single time. The chain couples TRBV27 to TRBJ1-6, with D unresolved. Per the germline V gene, CDR1 is MNHEY and CDR2 is SMNVEV (reference sequence). The CDR3 extends over 12 amino acids. V lost 7 bases to trimming and J lost 7 bases, with 8 bases between them. CDR3 coding DNA: TGTGCCAGCAAAGAGAGAAATTCACCCCTCCACTTT. It is translated as CASKERNSPLHF.

The chain recombines TRBV7-8 with TRBJ1-5; TRBD1 might be the D (5 bases). The CDR3 has 15 amino acids. Trimming removed 5 bases at V and 7 bases at J, with 18 bases between. Germline loops: CDR1 SGHVS, CDR2 FQNEAQ. CDR3 region: CASSNPGGGYQPQHF. DNA for the CDR3: TGTGCCAGCAGCAACCCCGGGGGGGGGTACCAGCCCCAGCATTTT.

The V gene is TRBV4-3, the J gene TRBJ2-7, with D uncertain. Germline CDR1 reads LGHNA; CDR2 reads YSLEER. Trimming cost V 0 bases and J 0 bases, with 15 bases left between them. The CDR3 has 17 amino acids. In DNA form, the CDR3 reads TGCGCCAGCAGCCAAGATGTCACAGCCCGAAGCTCCTACGAGCAGTACTTC. As protein: CASSQDVTARSSYEQYF.

V and J are TRBV28 and TRBJ2-1; D possibly corresponds to TRBD2 (6 bases). The V gene's germline CDR1 is MDHEN and CDR2 SYDVKM. The CDR3 has 15 residues. V was pared by 6 bases and J by 10 bases, with 22 bases between. The CDR3 DNA is TGTGCCAGCAGGGGGGAGGACTCTTGGGGTGGGGAGCAGTTCTTC. Translating gives CASRGEDSWGGEQFF.

This chain joins TRBV28 and TRBJ2-7; D possibly matches TRBD1 or TRBD2 (5 bases each). This CDR3 contains 13 residues. The V end lost 3 bases, the J end lost 2 bases, and 8 bases lay between the germline ends. CDR1 is MDHEN and CDR2 is SYDVKM in the germline V gene. CDR3 nucleotides: TGTGCCAGCAGTTTCGGGACGGCCTACGAGCAGTACTTC. This gives the protein CASSFGTAYEQYF.

This clone was counted once. The CDR3 DNA is TGTGCCAGCAGCCCAGGGTGGCAGGGGGATGAGCAGTTCTTC. This encodes CASSPGWQGDEQFF. The chain couples TRBV7-8 to TRBJ2-1; 7 bases are shared with TRBD1. V dropped 5 bases and J dropped 8; count of bases not matched to a gene: 9. Germline values: CDR1 SGHVS, CDR2 FQNEAQ. This CDR3 comprises 14 residues.

V usage is TRBV28 and J usage is TRBJ1-2, with no clear D. The CDR3 runs 18 residues. Germline CDR1 reads MDHEN; CDR2 reads SYDVKM. Trimming took 5 bases from V and 0 from J, leaving 22 bases between them. The CDR3 DNA sequence: TGTGCCAGCAGTATGTTAGCCGGCGACGGGTGGACTAACTATGGCTACACCTTC. Amino acids: CASSMLAGDGWTNYGYTF.